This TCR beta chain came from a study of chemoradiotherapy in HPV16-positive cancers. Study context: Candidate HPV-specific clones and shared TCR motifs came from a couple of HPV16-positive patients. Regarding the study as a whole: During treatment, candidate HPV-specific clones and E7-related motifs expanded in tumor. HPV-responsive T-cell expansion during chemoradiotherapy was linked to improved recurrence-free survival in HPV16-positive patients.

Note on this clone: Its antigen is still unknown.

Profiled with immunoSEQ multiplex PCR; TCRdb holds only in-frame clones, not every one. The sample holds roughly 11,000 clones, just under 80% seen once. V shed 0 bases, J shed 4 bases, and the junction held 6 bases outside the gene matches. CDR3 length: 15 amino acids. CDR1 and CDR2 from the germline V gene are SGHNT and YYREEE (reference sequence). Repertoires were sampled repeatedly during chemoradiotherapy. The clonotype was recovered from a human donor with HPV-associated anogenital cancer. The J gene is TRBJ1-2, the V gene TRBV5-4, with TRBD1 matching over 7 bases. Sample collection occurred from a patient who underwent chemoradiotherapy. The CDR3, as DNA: TGTGCCAGCAGCTTGGGGGGACAGAGAGCCTATGGCTACACCTTC. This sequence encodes CASSLGGQRAYGYTF.